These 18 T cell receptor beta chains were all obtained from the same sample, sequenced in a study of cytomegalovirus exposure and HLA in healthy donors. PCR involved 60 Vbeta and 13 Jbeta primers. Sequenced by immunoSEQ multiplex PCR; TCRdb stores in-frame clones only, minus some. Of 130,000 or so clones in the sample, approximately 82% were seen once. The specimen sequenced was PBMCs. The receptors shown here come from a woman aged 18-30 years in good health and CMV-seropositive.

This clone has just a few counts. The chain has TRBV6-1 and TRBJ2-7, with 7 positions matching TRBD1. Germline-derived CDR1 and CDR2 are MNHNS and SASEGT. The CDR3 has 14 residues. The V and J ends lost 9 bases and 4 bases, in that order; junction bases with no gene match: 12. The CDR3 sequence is CASSSGQIRYEQYF. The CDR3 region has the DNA TGTGCCAGTAGTTCGGGACAGATCAGATACGAGCAGTACTTC.

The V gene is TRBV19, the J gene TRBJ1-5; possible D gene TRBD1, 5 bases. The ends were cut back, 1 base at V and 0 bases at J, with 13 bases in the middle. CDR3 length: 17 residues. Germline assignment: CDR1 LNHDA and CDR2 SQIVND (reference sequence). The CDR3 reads CASSIVRDTYSNQPQHF. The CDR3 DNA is TGTGCCAGTAGTATAGTCAGGGATACCTATAGCAATCAGCCCCAGCATTTT.

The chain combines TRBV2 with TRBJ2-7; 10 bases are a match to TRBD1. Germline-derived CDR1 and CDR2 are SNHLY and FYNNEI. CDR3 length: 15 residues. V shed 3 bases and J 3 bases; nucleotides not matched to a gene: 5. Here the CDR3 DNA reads TGTGCCAGCAGTGAGCCGGGACAGGGGATCTACGAGCAGTACTTC. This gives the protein CASSEPGQGIYEQYF. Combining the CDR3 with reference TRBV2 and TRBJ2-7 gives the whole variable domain EPEVTQTPSHQVTQMGQEVILRCVPISNHLYFYWYRQILGQKVEFLVSFYNNEISEKSEIFDDQFSVERPDGSNFTLKIRSTKLEDSAMYFCASSEPGQGIYEQYFGPGTRLTVT.

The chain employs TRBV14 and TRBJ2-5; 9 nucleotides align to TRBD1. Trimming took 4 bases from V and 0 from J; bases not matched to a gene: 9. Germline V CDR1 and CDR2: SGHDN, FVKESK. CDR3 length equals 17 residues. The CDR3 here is CASSRVGTGSYQETQYF. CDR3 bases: TGTGCCAGCAGCCGTGTTGGGACAGGGTCGTACCAAGAGACCCAGTACTTC.

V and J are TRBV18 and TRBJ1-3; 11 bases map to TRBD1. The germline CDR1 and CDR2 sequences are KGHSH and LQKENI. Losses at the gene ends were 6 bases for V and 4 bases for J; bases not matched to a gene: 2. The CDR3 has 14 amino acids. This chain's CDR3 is CASSGQGAGNTIYF. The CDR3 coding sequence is TGTGCCAGCTCCGGACAGGGGGCCGGAAACACCATATATTTT.

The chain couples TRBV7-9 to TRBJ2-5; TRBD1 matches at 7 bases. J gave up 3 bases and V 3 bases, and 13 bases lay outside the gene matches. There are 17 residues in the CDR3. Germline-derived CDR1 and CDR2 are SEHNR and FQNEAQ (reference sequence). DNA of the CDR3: TGTGCCAGCAGCTTCTTCGGGTGGAGGCAGGGGGAAGAGACCCAGTACTTC. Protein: CASSFFGWRQGEETQYF.

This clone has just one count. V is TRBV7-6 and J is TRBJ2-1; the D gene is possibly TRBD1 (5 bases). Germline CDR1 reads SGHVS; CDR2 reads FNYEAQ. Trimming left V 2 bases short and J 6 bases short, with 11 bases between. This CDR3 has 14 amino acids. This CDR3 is CASSLSQGGNEQFF. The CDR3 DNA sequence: TGTGCCAGCAGCTTAAGCCAGGGCGGCAATGAGCAGTTCTTC.

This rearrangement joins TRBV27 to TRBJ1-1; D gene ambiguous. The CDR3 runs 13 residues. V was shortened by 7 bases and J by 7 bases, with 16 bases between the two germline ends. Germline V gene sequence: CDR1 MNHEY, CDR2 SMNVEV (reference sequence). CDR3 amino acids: CASTPPGVGEAFF. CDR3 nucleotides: TGTGCCAGCACCCCCCCAGGTGTGGGTGAAGCTTTCTTT.

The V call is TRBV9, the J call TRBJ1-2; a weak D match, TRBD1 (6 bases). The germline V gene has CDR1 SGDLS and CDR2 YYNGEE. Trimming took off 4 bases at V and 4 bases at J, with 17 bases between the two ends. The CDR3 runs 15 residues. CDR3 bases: TGTGCCAGCAGCCGAGGGTCAGGGGCCGGCTATGGCTACACCTTC. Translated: CASSRGSGAGYGYTF.

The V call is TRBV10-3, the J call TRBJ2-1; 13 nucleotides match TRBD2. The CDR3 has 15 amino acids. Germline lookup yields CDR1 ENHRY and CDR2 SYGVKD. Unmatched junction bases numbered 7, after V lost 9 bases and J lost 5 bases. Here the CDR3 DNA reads TGTGCCATGTCGACTAGCGGGGGGCAGGACAATGAGCAGTTCTTC. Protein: CAMSTSGGQDNEQFF.

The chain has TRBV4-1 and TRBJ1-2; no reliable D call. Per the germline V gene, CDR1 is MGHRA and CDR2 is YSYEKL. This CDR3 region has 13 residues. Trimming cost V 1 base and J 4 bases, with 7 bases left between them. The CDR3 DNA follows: TGCGCCAGCAGCCAAGCGGCAGGCTATGGCTACACCTTC. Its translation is CASSQAAGYGYTF.

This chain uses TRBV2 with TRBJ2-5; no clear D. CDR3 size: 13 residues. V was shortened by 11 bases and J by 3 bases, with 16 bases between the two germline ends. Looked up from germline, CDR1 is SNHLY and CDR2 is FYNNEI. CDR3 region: CACRAGQKETQYF. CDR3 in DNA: TGTGCCTGCCGTGCTGGGCAGAAAGAGACCCAGTACTTC.

The CDR3 loop reads CASSVLAPTGVNTIYF. Here the CDR3 DNA reads TGTGCCAGTAGTGTCCTGGCCCCGACAGGGGTAAACACCATATATTTT. The chain employs TRBV19 and TRBJ1-3, with 8 bases identical to TRBD1. The CDR3 consists of 16 residues. V lost 5 bases to trimming and J lost 6 bases; unmatched junction nucleotides: 12. Germline V lookup: CDR1 LNHDA, CDR2 SQIVND (reference sequence).

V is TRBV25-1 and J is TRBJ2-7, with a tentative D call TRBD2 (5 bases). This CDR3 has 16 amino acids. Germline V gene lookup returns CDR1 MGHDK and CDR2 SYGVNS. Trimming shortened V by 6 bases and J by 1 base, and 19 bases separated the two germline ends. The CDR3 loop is CASSPIGEEESYEQYF. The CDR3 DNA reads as TGTGCCAGCAGCCCTATCGGGGAAGAGGAGTCCTACGAGCAGTACTTC.

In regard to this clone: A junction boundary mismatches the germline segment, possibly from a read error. CDR3 in amino acids: CSSSPVGIYNEQFF. CDR3 nucleotides: TGTTCCAGCAGCCCCGTCGGGATATACAATGAGCAGTTCTTC. V is TRBV7-9 and J is TRBJ2-1, with D maybe TRBD2 (5 bases). The CDR3 is 14 residues long. Germline lookup yields CDR1 SEHNR and CDR2 FQNEAQ (reference sequence).

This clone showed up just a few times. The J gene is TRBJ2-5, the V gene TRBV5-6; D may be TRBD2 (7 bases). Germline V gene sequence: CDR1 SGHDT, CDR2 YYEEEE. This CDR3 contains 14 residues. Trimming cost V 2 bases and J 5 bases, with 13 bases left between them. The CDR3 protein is CASSLWGGRETQYF. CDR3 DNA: TGTGCCAGCAGCTTATGGGGGGGCCGGGAGACCCAGTACTTC.

The CDR3 DNA sequence: TGTGCCAGCAGCTTACGCGGGGCGTCGGGGGATCCCATTTCTGGAAACACCATATATTTT. Its translation is CASSLRGASGDPISGNTIYF. The V gene is TRBV13, the J gene TRBJ1-3; possible D gene TRBD1, 5 bases. Trimming removed 2 bases at V and 1 base at J, with 24 bases between. The CDR3 is 20 amino acids. Germline values: CDR1 PRHDT, CDR2 FYEKMQ (reference sequence).

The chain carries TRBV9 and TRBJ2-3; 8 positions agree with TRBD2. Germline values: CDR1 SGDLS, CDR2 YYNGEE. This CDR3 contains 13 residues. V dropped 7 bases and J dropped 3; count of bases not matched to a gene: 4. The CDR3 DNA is TGTGCCAGCGCGGGGGGAGTTACAGATACGCAGTATTTT. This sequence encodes CASAGGVTDTQYF.